This T cell receptor beta chain is from a study of human T cells and chemical hapten exposure. Across the whole study: Alopecia areata, totalis or universalis affected patients, mainly female.

The study used a library that attached unique molecular identifiers to individual cDNA molecules. TCRdb analysed the RACE reads with MiXCR anew, one entry per CDR3 protein. In the table there are fewer than 100,000 distinct CDR3 sequences, under 15% of which are singletons. This sample's time point: patch test 1, 2 weeks after DPC sensitization. The treatment denotes: therapeutic diphenylcyclopropenone sensitization with weekly scalp DPC. Ahead of each patch test application, blood was drawn. Germline V gene lookup returns CDR1 MDHEN and CDR2 SYDVKM. The CDR3 length is 15 residues. Between the trimmed V and J ends, which lost 2 bases and 0 bases, there was a span of 11 bases.

The V call is TRBV28, the J call TRBJ2-7; TRBD1 is a possible D gene (6 bases). Source: whole blood, taken in connection with sensitization to the hapten diphenylcyclopropenone (DPC). This sequence originates from a woman in her thirties or forties with alopecia areata. Some clones in this sample may be carry-over from other donors' samples. The CDR3 sequence is CASSLADRSSYEQYF. The CDR3 nucleotides read TGTGCCAGCAGTTTAGCAGACAGGAGCTCCTACGAGCAGTACTTC.